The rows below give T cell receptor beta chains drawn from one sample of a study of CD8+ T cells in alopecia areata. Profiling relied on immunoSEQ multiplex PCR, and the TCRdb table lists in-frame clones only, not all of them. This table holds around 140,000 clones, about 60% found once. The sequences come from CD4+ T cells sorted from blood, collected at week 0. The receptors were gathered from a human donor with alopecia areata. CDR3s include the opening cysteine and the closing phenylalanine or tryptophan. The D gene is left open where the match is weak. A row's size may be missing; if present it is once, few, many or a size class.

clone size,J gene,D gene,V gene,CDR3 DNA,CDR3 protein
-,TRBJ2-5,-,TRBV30,TGTGCCTGGAGCCCAACAGGGATCCAAGAGACCCAGTACTTC,CAWSPTGIQETQYF
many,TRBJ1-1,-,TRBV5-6,TGTGCCAGCAGCTTGAAGGGTTTCGTTGAAGCTTTCTTT,CASSLKGFVEAFF
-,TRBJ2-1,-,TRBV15,TGTGCCACCAGCAGAGGACTAGTCGAGGTGGATGAGCAGTTCTTC,CATSRGLVEVDEQFF
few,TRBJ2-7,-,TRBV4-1,TGCGCCAGCAGCCAGGGAGCAGTCAACGAGCAGTACTTC,CASSQGAVNEQYF
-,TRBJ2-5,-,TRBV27,TGTGCCAGCAGTGGGGCGGACAGCCCCGGGAGGGAGACCCAGTACTTC,CASSGADSPGRETQYF
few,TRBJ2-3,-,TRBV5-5,TGTGCCAGCAGCTTGGCAAGCACAGATACGCAGTATTTT,CASSLASTDTQYF
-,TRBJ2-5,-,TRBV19,TGTGCCAGTAGTATTGTTCTCGAAGAGACCCAGTACTTC,CASSIVLEETQYF
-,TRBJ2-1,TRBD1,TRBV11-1,TGTGCCAGCAGTTCCCGGGACAGCTCCTACAATGAGCAGTTCTTC,CASSSRDSSYNEQFF
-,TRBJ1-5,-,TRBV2,TGTGCCAGCACCTATACTAGCAATCAGCCCCAGCATTTT,CASTYTSNQPQHF
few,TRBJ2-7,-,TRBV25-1,TGTGCCAGCAGTGATCGCCTCACGGGGGATGGGCAGTACTTC,CASSDRLTGDGQYF
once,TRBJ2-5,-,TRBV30,TGTGCCTGGAGTTTCGGTACTCAAGAGACCCAGTACTTC,CAWSFGTQETQYF
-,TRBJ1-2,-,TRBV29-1,TGCAGCGTTGAAGGGACAGAAGTCTATGGCTACACCTTC,CSVEGTEVYGYTF
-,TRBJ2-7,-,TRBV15,TGTGCCACCAGCGGACGGGTGGGCGAGCAGTACTTC,CATSGRVGEQYF
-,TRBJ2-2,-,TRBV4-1,TGCGCCAGCAGCCAAGATTGGTTGGACGCCGCGAACACCGGGGAGCTGTTTTTT,CASSQDWLDAANTGELFF
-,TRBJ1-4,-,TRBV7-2,TGTGCCAGCAGCTTAGATGGCCTACTCGGTGAAAAACTGTTTTTT,CASSLDGLLGEKLFF
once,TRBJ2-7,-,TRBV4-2,TGTGCCAGCAGCCAAGACAGTTCCTACGAGCAGTACTTC,CASSQDSSYEQYF
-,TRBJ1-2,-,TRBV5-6,TGTGCCAGCAGCCCCCGGGTCCGGTCGTCCTATGGCTACACCTTC,CASSPRVRSSYGYTF
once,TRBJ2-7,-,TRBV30,TGTGCCTGCCAACGACAGATCTCCTACGAGCAGTACTTC,CACQRQISYEQYF
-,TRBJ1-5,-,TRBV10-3,TGTGCCATCAGTGACAGGGTAGGCCAGCCCCAGCATTTT,CAISDRVGQPQHF
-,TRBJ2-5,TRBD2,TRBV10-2,TGCGCCAGCAGTGTGGGGGGGGACCAAGAGACCCAGTACTTC,CASSVGGDQETQYF
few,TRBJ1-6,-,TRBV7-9,TGTGCCAGCAGCTTAGGGGGGGATCAGAGTTCACCCCTCCACTTT,CASSLGGDQSSPLHF
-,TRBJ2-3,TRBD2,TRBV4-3,TGCGCCAGCAGCCAAATCGAGGCGGGGGTGTCGACAGATACGCAGTATTTT,CASSQIEAGVSTDTQYF
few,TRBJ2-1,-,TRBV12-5,TGTGCTAGTGCCAAACCGGGGGTTGAGCAGTTCTTC,CASAKPGVEQFF
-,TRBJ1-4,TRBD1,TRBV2,TGTGCCACCCGACAGGGGGCGGATGAAAAACTGTTTTTT,CATRQGADEKLFF
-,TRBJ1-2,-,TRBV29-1,TGCAGCGTTTCAACAGGCCCGGGAGGCTACACCTTC,CSVSTGPGGYTF
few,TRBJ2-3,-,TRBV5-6,TGTGCCACCGGGGACATTCGAAAACGAACGGCAGATACGCAGTATTTT,CATGDIRKRTADTQYF
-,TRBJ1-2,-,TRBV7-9,TGTGCCAGCAGCGGCGGGGGCAGTGGGACTAACTATGGCTACACCTTC,CASSGGGSGTNYGYTF
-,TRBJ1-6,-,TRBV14,TGTGCCAGCAGCCAGCCCCCAGATTCACCCCTCCACTTT,CASSQPPDSPLHF
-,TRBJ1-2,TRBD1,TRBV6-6,TGTGCCAGCAGTCTTGACGGGACAGGGGGAGGCTACACCTTC,CASSLDGTGGGYTF
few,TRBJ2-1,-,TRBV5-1,TGCGCCAGCAGCTTGGTAGGCTACCTCAATGAGCAGTTCTTC,CASSLVGYLNEQFF
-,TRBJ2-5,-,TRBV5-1,TGCGCCAGCAGCTTGATCCAAGAGACCCAGTACTTC,CASSLIQETQYF
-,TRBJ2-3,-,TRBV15,TGTGCCACCAGCAGACCCCCGGGATCCAACACAGATACGCAGTATTTT,CATSRPPGSNTDTQYF
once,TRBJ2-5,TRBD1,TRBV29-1,TGCAGCGTTGAACCGGGACAGGGTTACTTC,CSVEPGQGYF
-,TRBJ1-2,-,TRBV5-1,TGCGCCAGCAGCGTACTACAGGGACTATATGGCTACACCTTC,CASSVLQGLYGYTF
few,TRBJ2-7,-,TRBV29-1,TGCAGCGGGGTGAGGGAATACGAGCAGTACTTC,CSGVREYEQYF
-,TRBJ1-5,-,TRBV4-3,TGCGCCAGCAGCCAAGATTGGGGGGGGCAGCCCCAGCATTTT,CASSQDWGGQPQHF
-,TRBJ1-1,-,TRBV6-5,TGTGCCAGCAGGCAAATAGGTGAAGCTTTCTTT,CASRQIGEAFF
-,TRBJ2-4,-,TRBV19,TGTGCCAGTAGGAGTGATTTAGCCAAAAACATTCAGTACTTC,CASRSDLAKNIQYF
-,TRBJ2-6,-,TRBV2,TGTGCCAGCAGTGAAGAGGGCCTGAACTCTGGGGCCAACGTCCTGACTTTC,CASSEEGLNSGANVLTF
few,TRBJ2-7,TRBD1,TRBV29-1,TGCAGCCTCCACGGGACAGGGTTATTGCGTGAGCAGTACTTC,CSLHGTGLLREQYF
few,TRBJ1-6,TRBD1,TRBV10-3,TGTGCCATCAGGCCGGGACAGGGGAATTCACCCCTCCACTTT,CAIRPGQGNSPLHF
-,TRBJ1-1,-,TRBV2,TGTGCCAGCGTAGGAGGGGGGGACACTGAAGCTTTCTTT,CASVGGGDTEAFF
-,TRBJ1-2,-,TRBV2,TGTGCCAGCAGTGAATTGACAGCCTATGGCTACACCTTC,CASSELTAYGYTF
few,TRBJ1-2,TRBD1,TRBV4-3,TGCGCCAGCAGCCAAGAGGTTGGACAGGCCTATGGCTACACCTTC,CASSQEVGQAYGYTF
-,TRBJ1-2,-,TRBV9,TGTGCCAGCAGCGTAGGGGACTCTAACTATGGCTACACCTTC,CASSVGDSNYGYTF
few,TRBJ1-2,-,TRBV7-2,TGTGCCAGCAGCTCTCTTTCACAGGGCTATGGCTACACCTTC,CASSSLSQGYGYTF
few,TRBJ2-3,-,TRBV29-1,TGCAGCGTTGAAAAGAACCCGATCCCCGATACGCAGTATTTT,CSVEKNPIPDTQYF
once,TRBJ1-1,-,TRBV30,TGTGCCTGGAGTGTGAAGACGAACACTGAAGCTTTCTTT,CAWSVKTNTEAFF
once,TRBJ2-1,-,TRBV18,TGTGCCAGCTCACCGACAGGTTTTGGTGAGCAGTTCTTC,CASSPTGFGEQFF
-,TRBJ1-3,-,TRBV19,TGTGCCAGTAGTGTCCCGGACAGAAAAGGAAACACCATATATTTT,CASSVPDRKGNTIYF
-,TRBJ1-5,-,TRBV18,TGTGCCAGCTCAGGGACAAGCAATCAGCCCCAGCATTTT,CASSGTSNQPQHF
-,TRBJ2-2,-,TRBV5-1,TGCGCCAGCAGCCCGCAGCCGGGACTCCCCACCGGGGAGCTGTTTTTT,CASSPQPGLPTGELFF
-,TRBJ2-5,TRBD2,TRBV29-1,TGCAGCGTAGGACGGGGGGGCCAAGAGACCCAGTACTTC,CSVGRGGQETQYF
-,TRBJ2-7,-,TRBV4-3,TGCGCCAGCAGCCAGCAAACCTCGTGGGAGCAGTACTTC,CASSQQTSWEQYF
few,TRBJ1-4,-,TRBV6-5,TGTGCCACCCGGAGGGGGGATGAAAAACTGTTTTTT,CATRRGDEKLFF
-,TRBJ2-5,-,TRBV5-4,TGTGCCAGCAGCTTCAGGGTGCAGGAGACCCAGTACTTC,CASSFRVQETQYF
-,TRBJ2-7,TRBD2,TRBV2,TGTGCCAGCAGTCCGCGTAGCGGGGGGGTCAACGAGCAGTACTTC,CASSPRSGGVNEQYF
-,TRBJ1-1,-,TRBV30,TGTGCCTGGAGTAGGACCCGGGGCACTGAAGCTTTCTTT,CAWSRTRGTEAFF
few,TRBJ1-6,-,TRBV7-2,TGTGCCAGCAGCTCGAGGGCCGATTCACCCCTCCACTTT,CASSSRADSPLHF
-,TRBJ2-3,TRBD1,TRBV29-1,TGCAGCGTCGGGACAGGCCGAACAGATACGCAGTATTTT,CSVGTGRTDTQYF